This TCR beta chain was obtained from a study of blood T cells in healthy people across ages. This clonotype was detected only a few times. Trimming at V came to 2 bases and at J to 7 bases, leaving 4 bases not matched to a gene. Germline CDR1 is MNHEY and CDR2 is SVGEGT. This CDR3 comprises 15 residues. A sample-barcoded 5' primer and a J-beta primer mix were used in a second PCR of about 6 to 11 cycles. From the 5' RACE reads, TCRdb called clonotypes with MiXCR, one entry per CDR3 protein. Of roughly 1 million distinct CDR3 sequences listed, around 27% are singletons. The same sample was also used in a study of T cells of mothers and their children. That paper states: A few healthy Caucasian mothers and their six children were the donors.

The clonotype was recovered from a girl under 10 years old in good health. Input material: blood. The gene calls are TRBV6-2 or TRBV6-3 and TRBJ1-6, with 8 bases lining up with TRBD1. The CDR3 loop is CASSYRGQGNSPLHF. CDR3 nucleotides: TGTGCCAGCAGTTACCGCGGACAGGGAAATTCACCCCTCCACTTT.